One sample yielded the 14 T cell receptor beta chains listed below, sequenced in a study of T-cell memory formation after mild COVID-19. In TCRdb, the 5' RACE reads were re-called with MiXCR into one record per CDR3 protein. Of some 46,000 distinct CDR3 sequences in the sample, over 6.5% were seen once. The sample taken for sequencing was PBMCs or a T cell subset sorted from them (not recorded which). The receptors here all came from an adult who had mild COVID-19 (a few samples of this study predate the infection). Cell type and time point are not known.

This clonotype was detected ten times or more. This sequence joins TRBV18 and TRBJ2-3, with 12 bases identical to TRBD2. Germline V gene sequence: CDR1 KGHSH, CDR2 LQKENI. With 1 base clipped from V and 4 bases from J, the junction kept 9 bases outside the gene matches. The CDR3 spans 18 residues. The CDR3 DNA sequence: TGTGCCAGCTCACCACTACCCAAGACTAGCGGGAGTGCAGATACGCAGTATTTT. As protein: CASSPLPKTSGSADTQYF.

This clonotype was seen only a few times. The rearrangement joins TRBV18 to TRBJ1-5; no reliable D call. The V gene's germline CDR1 is KGHSH and CDR2 LQKENI. Between the trimmed V and J ends, which lost 2 bases and 5 bases, there was a span of 13 bases. CDR3 length equals 15 residues. The CDR3: CASSPGAGPYQPQHF. In DNA, the CDR3 is TGTGCCAGCTCACCAGGTGCAGGACCTTATCAGCCCCAGCATTTT.

This clonotype occurred many times. The V call is TRBV6-5, the J call TRBJ2-1; TRBD2 aligns across 8 bases. Per the germline V gene, CDR1 is MNHEY and CDR2 is SVGAGI. V gave up 5 bases and J gave up 3 bases; unmatched junction bases: 6. The CDR3 is 15 residues long. The CDR3 reads CASSPKRGSYNEQFF. CDR3 DNA: TGTGCCAGCAGTCCCAAGCGGGGGAGCTACAATGAGCAGTTCTTC.

This clonotype was seen ten or more times. The chain combines TRBV7-2 with TRBJ1-5; TRBD1 is a possible D gene (6 bases). CDR3 length: 16 residues. Germline V CDR1 and CDR2: SGHTA, FQGNSA. Trimming left V 1 base short and J 4 bases short, with 14 bases between. This CDR3 reads CASSLGRPGVNQPQHF. CDR3 nucleotides: TGTGCCAGCAGCTTAGGGCGGCCAGGGGTAAATCAGCCCCAGCATTTT.

The chain is built from TRBV25-1 and TRBJ1-5; weak D call: TRBD1 (5 bases). This CDR3 region has 15 residues. The germline gives CDR1 MGHDK, CDR2 SYGVNS. Trimming removed 5 bases from V and 2 bases from J, with 13 bases in between. As DNA, the CDR3 is TGTGCCAGCAGTCAGTCAGGGATCCGCAATCAGCCCCAGCATTTT. Translation gives CASSQSGIRNQPQHF. Using reference TRBV25-1 and TRBJ1-5 for the parts outside the CDR3, the full variable domain is EADIYQTPRYLVIGTGKKITLECSQTMGHDKMYWYQQDPGMELHLIHYSYGVNSTEKGDLSSESTVSRIRTEHFPLTLESARPSHTSQYLCASSQSGIRNQPQHFGDGTRLSIL.

The table lists this clonotype with a few counts. J is TRBJ1-2 and V is TRBV12-3 or TRBV12-4; 10 bases align to TRBD1. The J segment lost 8 bases and the V segment lost 5 bases, leaving 5 bases of the junction unmatched. The CDR3 runs 13 residues. CDR3 sequence (DNA): TGTGCCAGCAGTCCCGACAGGGGGCACGGCTACACCTTC. Residues: CASSPDRGHGYTF.

This clonotype was counted at least ten times. The chain uses TRBV3-1 and TRBJ2-2, with TRBD1 matching 8 bases. The germline V gene has CDR1 LGHDT and CDR2 YNNKEL (reference sequence). After removal of 0 bases from V and 5 bases from J, the junction contained 8 bases not matched to a gene. CDR3 size: 17 residues. The CDR3 reads CASSQEDRAASTGELFF. The CDR3, as DNA: TGTGCCAGCAGCCAAGAGGACAGGGCGGCGTCAACCGGGGAGCTGTTTTTT.

This clonotype has a count of ten or more. The V call is TRBV7-2, the J call TRBJ2-7, with 7 bases matching TRBD2. CDR1 and CDR2 from the germline V gene are SGHTA and FQGNSA. The CDR3 has 14 residues. V shed 1 base, J shed 6 bases, and the junction held 6 bases outside the gene matches. This CDR3 reads CASSLGDYRSEQYF. DNA for the CDR3: TGTGCCAGCAGCTTAGGGGACTATCGGTCCGAGCAGTACTTC.

The rearrangement links TRBV3-1 to TRBJ1-3, with D hard to call. CDR1 is LGHDT, CDR2 YNNKEL, per germline (reference sequence). This CDR3 comprises 19 residues. V lost 3 bases to trimming and J lost 0 bases, with 21 bases between them. CDR3: CASSHRVPSGNFSGNTIYF. The CDR3 region has the DNA TGTGCCAGCAGCCATCGGGTCCCATCGGGAAACTTCTCTGGAAACACCATATATTTT.

This clonotype showed up just a few times. V usage is TRBV3-1 and J usage is TRBJ1-1; tentative D call: TRBD1 (5 bases). CDR3 size: 13 residues. Germline CDR1 reads LGHDT; CDR2 reads YNNKEL (reference sequence). The ends were cut back, 1 base at V and 7 bases at J, with 10 bases in the middle. CDR3 sequence reads: CASSQVRTSEAFF. The DNA for the CDR3 is TGTGCCAGCAGCCAAGTTAGGACAAGTGAAGCTTTCTTT. Drawing the rest from reference TRBV3-1 and TRBJ1-1, the complete variable domain is DTAVSQTPKYLVTQMGNDKSIKCEQNLGHDTMYWYKQDSKKFLKIMFSYNNKELIINETVPNRFSPKSPDKAHLNLHINSLELGDSAVYFCASSQVRTSEAFFGQGTRLTVV.

This clonotype has at least ten counts. The V call is TRBV12-3 or TRBV12-4, the J call TRBJ2-1, with 11 positions matching TRBD2. CDR3 length equals 16 residues. V was clipped by 7 bases and J by 8 bases; unmatched bases: 13. The CDR3 nucleotides are TGTGCCAGCATTCCACGGACTAGCGGGTTACGGGATGAGCAGTTCTTC. This translates into CASIPRTSGLRDEQFF.

This clonotype was recorded many times. V is TRBV28 and J is TRBJ2-3; a possible D gene is TRBD1 (6 bases). CDR1 is MDHEN, CDR2 SYDVKM, per germline. V was trimmed by 3 bases and J by 4 bases, leaving 17 bases between them. The CDR3 extends over 16 amino acids. CDR3 sequence: CASSFSGGGTADTQYF. CDR3 coding DNA: TGTGCCAGCAGTTTTAGTGGGGGCGGAACGGCAGATACGCAGTATTTT.

This clonotype was seen ten or more times. V is TRBV2 and J is TRBJ1-2, with a weak D call TRBD1 (6 bases). The V end lost 4 bases, the J end lost 3 bases, and 6 bases lay between the germline ends. This CDR3 is built from 12 residues. CDR1 is SNHLY, CDR2 FYNNEI, per germline. The CDR3 here is CASSAGDYGYTF. CDR3 bases: TGTGCCAGCAGTGCAGGGGACTATGGCTACACCTTC.

The V gene is TRBV7-9, the J gene TRBJ2-7, with 7 bases identical to TRBD1. This CDR3 has 15 amino acids. The V and J ends lost 2 bases and 4 bases, in that order; junction bases with no gene match: 8. CDR1 and CDR2 from the germline V gene are SEHNR and FQNEAQ (reference sequence). CDR3 nucleotide sequence: TGTGCCAGCAGCTTAAAAGGGTCAGGGGGTTACGAGCAGTACTTC. Translation: CASSLKGSGGYEQYF.